This T cell receptor beta chain was retrieved from a study of blood T cell repertoires in COVID-19. About the study: The United States, Italy and Spain provided the acute and convalescent COVID-19 samples. Nucleic acid was either cDNA or gDNA, and it came from T cells, B-cell-depleted T cells, or PBMCs.

The table lists this clone with a count of one. This CDR3 spans 11 amino acids. Germline V lookup: CDR1 LNHDA, CDR2 SQIVND (reference sequence). As handled by the study authors: It was from reference gene primer amplification that nucleated cell counts were estimated. The repertoire was sequenced with immunoSEQ multiplex PCR; TCRdb's copy has only in-frame clones and lacks some. D and trimming were read from the DNA, whereas the V and J calls and clone size are those reported in that table. The data contain tens of thousands of clones, around 92% of them seen just once; the ten biggest clones take up around 2.1%.

The sample taken for sequencing was peripheral blood. The source of this sequence is a human donor in a cohort sampled during active COVID-19. V usage is TRBV19 and J usage is TRBJ1-5; D may be TRBD1 (5 bases). In DNA, the CDR3 is TGTGCTGCAGGGATTAATCAGCCCCAGCATTTT. Translated: CAAGINQPQHF. The whole variable domain, remainder taken from reference TRBV19 and TRBJ1-5, is DGGITQSPKYLFRKEGQNVTLSCEQNLNHDAMYWYRQDPGQGLRLIYYSQIVNDFQKGDIAEGYSVSREKKESFPLTVTSAQKNPTAFYLCAAGINQPQHFGDGTRLSIL.